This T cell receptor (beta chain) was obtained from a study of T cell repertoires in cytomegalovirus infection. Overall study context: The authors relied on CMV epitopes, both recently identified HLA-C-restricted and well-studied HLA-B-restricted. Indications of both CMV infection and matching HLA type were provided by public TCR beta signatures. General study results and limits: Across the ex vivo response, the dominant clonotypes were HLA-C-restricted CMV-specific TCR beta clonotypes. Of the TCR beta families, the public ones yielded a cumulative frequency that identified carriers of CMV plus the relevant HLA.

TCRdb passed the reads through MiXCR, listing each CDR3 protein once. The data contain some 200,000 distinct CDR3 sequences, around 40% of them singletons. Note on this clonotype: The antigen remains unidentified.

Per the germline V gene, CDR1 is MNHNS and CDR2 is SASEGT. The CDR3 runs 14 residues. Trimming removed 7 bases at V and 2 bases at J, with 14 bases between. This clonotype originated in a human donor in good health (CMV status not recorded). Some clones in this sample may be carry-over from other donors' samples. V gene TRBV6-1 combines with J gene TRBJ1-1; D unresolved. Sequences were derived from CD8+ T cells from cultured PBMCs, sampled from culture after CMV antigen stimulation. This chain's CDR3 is CASTRRADNTEAFF. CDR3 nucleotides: TGTGCCAGCACTCGCCGGGCAGATAACACTGAAGCTTTCTTT.